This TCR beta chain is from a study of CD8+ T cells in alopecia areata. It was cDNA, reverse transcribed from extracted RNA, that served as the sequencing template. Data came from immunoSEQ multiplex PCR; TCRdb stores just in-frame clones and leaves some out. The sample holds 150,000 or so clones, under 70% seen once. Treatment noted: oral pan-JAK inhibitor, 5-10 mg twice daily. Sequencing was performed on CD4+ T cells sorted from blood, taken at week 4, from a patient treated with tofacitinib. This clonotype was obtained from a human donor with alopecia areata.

CDR3 nucleotides: TGCAGCGGAGCTCAGGGGTCCTACGAGCAGTACTTC. Translated, it gives CSGAQGSYEQYF. This chain links TRBV29-1 with TRBJ2-7; D is possibly TRBD1 (6 bases). Germline V gives CDR1 SQVTM, CDR2 ANQGSEA. Trimming removed 7 bases at V and 1 base at J, with 11 bases between. The CDR3 covers 12 residues.